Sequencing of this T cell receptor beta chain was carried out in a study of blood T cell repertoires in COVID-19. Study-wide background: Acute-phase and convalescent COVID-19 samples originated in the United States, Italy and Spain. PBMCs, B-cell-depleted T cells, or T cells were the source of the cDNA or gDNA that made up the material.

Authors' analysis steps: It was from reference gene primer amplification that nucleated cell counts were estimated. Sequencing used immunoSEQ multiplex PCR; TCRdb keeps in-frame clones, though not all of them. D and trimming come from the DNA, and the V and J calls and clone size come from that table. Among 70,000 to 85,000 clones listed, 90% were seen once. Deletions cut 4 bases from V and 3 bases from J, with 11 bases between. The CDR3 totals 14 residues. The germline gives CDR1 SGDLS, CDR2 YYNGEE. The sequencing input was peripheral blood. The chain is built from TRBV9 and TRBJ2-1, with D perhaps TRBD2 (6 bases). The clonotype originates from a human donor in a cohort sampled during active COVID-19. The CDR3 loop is CASSPPDYYNEQFF. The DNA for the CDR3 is TGTGCCAGCAGCCCCCCGGACTACTACAATGAGCAGTTCTTC.